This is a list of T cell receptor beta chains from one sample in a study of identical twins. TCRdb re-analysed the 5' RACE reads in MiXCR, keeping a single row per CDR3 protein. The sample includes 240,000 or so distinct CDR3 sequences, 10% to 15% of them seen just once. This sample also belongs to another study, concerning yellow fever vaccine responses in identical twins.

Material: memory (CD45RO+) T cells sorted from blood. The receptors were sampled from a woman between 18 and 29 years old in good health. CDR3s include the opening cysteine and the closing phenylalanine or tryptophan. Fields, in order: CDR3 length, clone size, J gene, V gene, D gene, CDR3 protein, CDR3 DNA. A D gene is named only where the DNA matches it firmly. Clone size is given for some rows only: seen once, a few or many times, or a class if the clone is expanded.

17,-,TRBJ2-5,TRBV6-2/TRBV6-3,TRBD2,CASSYGRLAEGKETQYF,TGTGCCAGCAGTTACGGGCGACTAGCCGAAGGGAAAGAGACCCAGTACTTC
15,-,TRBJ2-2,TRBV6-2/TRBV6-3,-,CASSRGPRGAGELFF,TGTGCCAGCAGCCGAGGCCCCCGGGGCGCCGGGGAGCTGTTTTTT
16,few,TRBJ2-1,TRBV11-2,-,CASSPTRGGSYNEQFF,TGTGCCAGCAGCCCAACCCGGGGTGGTAGCTACAATGAGCAGTTCTTC
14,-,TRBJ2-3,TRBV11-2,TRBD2,CASSLEGLVDTQYF,TGTGCCAGCAGCTTAGAGGGACTAGTGGATACGCAGTATTTT
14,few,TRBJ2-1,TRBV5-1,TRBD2,CASRGGTPVDEQFF,TGCGCCAGCAGGGGGGGGACCCCGGTGGATGAGCAGTTCTTC
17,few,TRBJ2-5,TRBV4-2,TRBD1,CASSQVPGQGAEETQYF,TGTGCCAGCAGCCAAGTTCCGGGACAGGGAGCGGAGGAGACCCAGTACTTC
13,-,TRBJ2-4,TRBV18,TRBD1,CASSLGQVDIQYF,TGTGCCAGCTCACTAGGACAGGTTGACATTCAGTACTTC
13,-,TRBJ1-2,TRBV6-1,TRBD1,CASKQGVWYGYTF,TGTGCCAGCAAACAGGGGGTTTGGTATGGCTACACCTTC
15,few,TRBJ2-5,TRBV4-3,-,CASSPRAAVQETQYF,TGCGCCAGCAGCCCCCGGGCGGCGGTCCAAGAGACCCAGTACTTC
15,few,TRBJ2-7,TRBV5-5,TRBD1,CASSLIYRGLYEQYF,TGTGCCAGCAGCTTGATATACAGGGGGCTCTACGAGCAGTACTTC
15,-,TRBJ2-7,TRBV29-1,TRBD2,CSAQTGTSGSYEQYF,TGCAGCGCTCAGACCGGGACTAGCGGGAGTTACGAGCAGTACTTC
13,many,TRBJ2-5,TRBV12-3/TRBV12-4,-,CASSWAVQETQYF,TGTGCCAGCAGTTGGGCCGTCCAAGAGACCCAGTACTTC
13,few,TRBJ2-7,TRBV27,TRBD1,CASRGDRVYEQYF,TGTGCCAGCAGGGGGGACAGGGTCTACGAGCAGTACTTC
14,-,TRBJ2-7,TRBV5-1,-,CASSLVGQTYEQYF,TGCGCCAGCAGCTTGGTAGGGCAGACCTACGAGCAGTACTTC
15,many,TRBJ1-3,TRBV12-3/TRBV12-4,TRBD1,CASSYGTGGGNTIYF,TGTGCCAGCAGTTACGGGACAGGGGGAGGAAACACCATATATTTT
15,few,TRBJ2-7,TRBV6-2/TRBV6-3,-,CASSYSSGGSYEQYF,TGTGCCAGCAGTTACTCGAGCGGAGGCTCCTACGAGCAGTACTTC
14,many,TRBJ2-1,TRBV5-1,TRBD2,CASSLRGSYNEQFF,TGCGCCAGCAGCTTGCGCGGGAGCTACAATGAGCAGTTCTTC
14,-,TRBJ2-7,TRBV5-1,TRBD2,CASSLWEGPYEQYF,TGCGCCAGCAGCTTATGGGAGGGTCCCTACGAGCAGTACTTC
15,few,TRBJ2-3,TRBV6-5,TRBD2,CASSYSGRRGDTQYF,TGTGCCAGCAGTTATAGCGGGAGGCGGGGAGATACGCAGTATTTT
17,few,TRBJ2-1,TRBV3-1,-,CASSGGGGKGPYNEQFF,TGTGCCAGCAGCGGAGGTGGTGGGAAAGGCCCCTACAATGAGCAGTTCTTC
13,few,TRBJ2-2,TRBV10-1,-,CASRGNGPGELFF,TGCGCCAGCAGGGGGAATGGACCCGGGGAGCTGTTTTTT
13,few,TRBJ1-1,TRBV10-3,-,CAISEREGTEAFF,TGTGCCATCAGTGAACGGGAGGGCACTGAAGCTTTCTTT
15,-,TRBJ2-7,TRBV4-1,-,CASSQVKQGTLHQYF,TGCGCCAGCAGCCAAGTTAAACAGGGAACTTTACATCAGTACTTC
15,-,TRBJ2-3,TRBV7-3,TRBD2,CASSLIGGTTDTQYF,TGTGCCAGCAGCTTAATCGGGGGGACCACAGATACGCAGTATTTT
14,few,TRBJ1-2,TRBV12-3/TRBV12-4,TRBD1,CASSLQGRNYGYTF,TGTGCCAGCAGCTTACAGGGGCGGAACTATGGCTACACCTTC
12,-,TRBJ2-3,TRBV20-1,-,CSAQGSRDTQYF,TGCAGTGCTCAGGGATCTAGAGATACGCAGTATTTT
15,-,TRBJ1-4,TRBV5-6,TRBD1,CASSGNRGRAEKLFF,TGTGCCAGCAGCGGGAACAGGGGGCGCGCTGAAAAACTGTTTTTT
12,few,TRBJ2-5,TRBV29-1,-,CSGRAGVETQYF,TGCAGCGGGCGTGCAGGGGTTGAGACCCAGTACTTC
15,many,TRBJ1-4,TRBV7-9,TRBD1,CASSATGQRNEKLFF,TGTGCCAGCAGCGCTACGGGACAGAGGAATGAAAAACTGTTTTTT
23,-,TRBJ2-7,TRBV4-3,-,CASSQGEEFDRAVPGFITYEQYF,TGCGCCAGCAGCCAAGGGGAGGAATTCGACAGGGCCGTCCCAGGCTTTATCACCTACGAGCAGTACTTC
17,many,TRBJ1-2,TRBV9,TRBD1,CASSPRQADRVGLGYTF,TGTGCCAGCAGCCCCCGACAAGCGGACAGGGTTGGTTTGGGCTACACCTTC
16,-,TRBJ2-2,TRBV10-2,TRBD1,CASSYGTGASPGELFF,TGCGCCAGCAGTTATGGGACAGGGGCCTCCCCCGGGGAGCTGTTTTTT
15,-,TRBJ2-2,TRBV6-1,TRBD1,CASSRGQGNSGELFF,TGTGCCAGCAGCCGAGGACAGGGGAATTCGGGGGAGCTGTTTTTT
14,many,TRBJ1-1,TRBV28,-,CASSLVQDHTEAFF,TGTGCCAGCAGTTTAGTCCAGGATCACACTGAAGCTTTCTTT
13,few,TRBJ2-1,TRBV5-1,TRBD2,CASSSGGGNEQFF,TGCGCCAGCAGCTCCGGCGGGGGAAATGAGCAGTTCTTC
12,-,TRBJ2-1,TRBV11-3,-,CASMGPNNEQFF,TGTGCCAGCATGGGCCCAAACAATGAGCAGTTCTTC
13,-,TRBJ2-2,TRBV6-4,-,CASSDSLTGELFF,TGTGCCAGCAGTGACTCGTTAACCGGGGAGCTGTTTTTT
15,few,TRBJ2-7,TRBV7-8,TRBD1,CASSLSRGPTYEQYF,TGTGCCAGCAGCCTTTCGAGGGGGCCAACCTACGAGCAGTACTTC
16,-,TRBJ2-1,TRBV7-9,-,CASTPPGRRLYNEQFF,TGTGCCAGCACCCCTCCAGGGAGAAGGCTCTACAATGAGCAGTTCTTC
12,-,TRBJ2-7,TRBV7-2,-,CATGLSSYEQYF,TGTGCCACCGGACTATCCTCCTACGAGCAGTACTTC
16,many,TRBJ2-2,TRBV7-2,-,CASSLADRRNTGELFF,TGTGCCAGCAGCTTAGCCGACAGGAGGAACACCGGGGAGCTGTTTTTT
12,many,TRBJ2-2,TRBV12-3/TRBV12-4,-,CASSQQTGELFF,TGTGCCAGCAGTCAGCAAACAGGAGAGCTGTTTTTT
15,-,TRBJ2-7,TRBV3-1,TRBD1,CASSPGQGGSYEQYF,TGTGCCAGCAGCCCGGGACAGGGCGGCTCCTACGAGCAGTACTTC
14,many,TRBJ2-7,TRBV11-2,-,CASSLPDPSYEQYF,TGTGCCAGCAGCTTACCCGACCCGTCCTACGAGCAGTACTTC
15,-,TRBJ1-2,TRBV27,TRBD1,CASSVQGNHPKGYTF,TGTGCCAGCAGTGTACAGGGGAATCATCCTAAAGGCTACACCTTC
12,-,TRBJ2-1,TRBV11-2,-,CASSSGNNEQFF,TGTGCCAGCAGCTCCGGAAACAATGAGCAGTTCTTC
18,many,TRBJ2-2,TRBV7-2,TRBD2,CASSTRLAGGANTGELFF,TGTGCCAGCAGCACCAGACTAGCGGGAGGGGCGAACACCGGGGAGCTGTTTTTT
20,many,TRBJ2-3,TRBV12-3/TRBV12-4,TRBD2,CASCTRSGLAGVISADTQYF,TGTGCCAGCTGTACACGGTCTGGGCTAGCGGGAGTGATCTCGGCAGATACGCAGTATTTT
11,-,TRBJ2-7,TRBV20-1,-,CSARLSYEQYF,TGCAGTGCTAGACTGAGCTACGAGCAGTACTTC
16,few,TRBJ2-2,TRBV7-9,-,CASSPPGLRNTGELFF,TGTGCCAGCAGCCCCCCGGGACTCCGAAACACCGGGGAGCTGTTTTTT
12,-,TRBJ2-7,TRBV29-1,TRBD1,CSVGDRGYEQYF,TGCAGCGTGGGGGACAGGGGCTACGAGCAGTACTTC
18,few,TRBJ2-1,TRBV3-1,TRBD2,CASSQVRGGARRWNEQFF,TGTGCCAGCAGCCAAGTCCGGGGGGGCGCGCGTCGGTGGAATGAGCAGTTCTTC
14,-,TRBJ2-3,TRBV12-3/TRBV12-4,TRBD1,CASSPGQGSDTQYF,TGTGCCAGCAGTCCGGGACAGGGCTCAGATACGCAGTATTTT
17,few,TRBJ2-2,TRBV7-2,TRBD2,CASSRAPSGRAPGELFF,TGTGCCAGCAGCCGAGCCCCTAGCGGGAGGGCCCCCGGGGAGCTGTTTTTT
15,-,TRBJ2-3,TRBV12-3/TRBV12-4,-,CATRMQVARTDTQYF,TGTGCCACCAGAATGCAGGTAGCGAGGACAGATACGCAGTATTTT
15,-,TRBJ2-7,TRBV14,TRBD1,CASSQDRGQTYEQYF,TGTGCCAGCAGCCAAGATCGGGGACAGACATACGAGCAGTACTTC
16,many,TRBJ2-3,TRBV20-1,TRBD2,CSAGGGESLSTDTQYF,TGCAGTGCTGGGGGGGGGGAAAGCCTGAGCACAGATACGCAGTATTTT
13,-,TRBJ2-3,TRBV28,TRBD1,CASRDRGSDTQYF,TGTGCCAGCAGGGACAGGGGGTCAGATACGCAGTATTTT
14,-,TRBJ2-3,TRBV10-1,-,CASSDAGPADTQYF,TGCGCCAGCAGTGATGCGGGTCCGGCAGATACGCAGTATTTT
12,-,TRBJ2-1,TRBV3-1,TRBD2,CASSQLADEQFF,TGTGCCAGCAGCCAACTAGCGGATGAGCAGTTCTTC